This record looks at one TCR beta chain sequence and its context. Its antigen specificity is not known. The sample holds no much larger clone one base away, and base qualities are not on file. The record originates from a study of cytomegalovirus exposure and HLA in healthy donors (dated 2017 in TCRdb). Study-level background: In an earlier analysis of roughly 500 of the donors, about 270 Gb of sequence data and approximately 100 million unique TCR beta sequences from about 180 million T cells were reported. Approximately 310 gigabases of sequencing data and tens of millions of unique TCR sequences were included in an early release covering 500 to 750 HLA-typed donors. The genetic ancestry cluster associated with self-reported Caucasian donors included 81% of the 300 to 450 genotyped donors. The study was designed to test whether signatures of past pathogen exposure could be identified by cataloging public T cell receptors. The T cell repertoires of roughly 660 subjects were profiled by immunosequencing and related to cytomegalovirus serostatus. Along with the approximately 700-subject first cohort, a separate validation cohort of roughly 110 different subjects was used. The study combined high-throughput TCR immunosequencing, statistical association of individual TCRs with disease status, and machine learning to predict cytomegalovirus infection status. A later analysis re-analyzed previously published TCR beta repertoires from 600 to 850 donors and added high-resolution HLA genotyping to study TCR occurrence patterns. In the later analysis, no new phenotypic data were used to find candidate immune exposures; instead, reliance was placed on TCR beta sequences and their occurrence across donors. In an earlier analysis of 500 to 650 of the donors, high-throughput TCR beta sequencing was used to judge whether each TCR beta V gene segment behaved as functional or pseudogenic. Donor age, sex, ethnicity and CMV serostatus were compiled alongside the repertoire data. In a later genetic analysis, genome-wide SNP genotypes for about 65% of the roughly 670 donors were used, and that subset was treated as a discovery cohort. All discovery cohort repertoires had been generated on a single sequencing platform. Class I and class II HLA loci were covered by the typing at four-digit resolution. The number of typed donors differed by locus: about 620-640 for A, B, C, DRB1 and DQB1; approximately 540 for DQA1; some 590 for DPA1; and 450 to 480 for DPB1. Four or five DR-DQ haplotypes were treated as single units for association and clustering because of strong linkage in the cohort. Among around 400 genotyped donors of the cohort, an average of about 240,000 unique TCR beta nucleotide sequences were sequenced per donor, roughly 20% of them non-productive. Points the paper makes about the study in general: In the study, 150 to 200 TCR beta chains were listed as associated with cytomegalovirus. In a later genetic analysis, fewer N-insertions in productive TCRs were reported among donors in an Asian-associated ancestry cluster than the roughly 700-donor mean. The classifier was reported to diagnose cytomegalovirus status with high specificity and sensitivity in both the original and validation cohorts. The authors suggested that the approach could potentially be generalized to other disease states and immunological phenotypes. A few of the identified cytomegalovirus-associated TCR beta chains were confirmed in vitro to be specific for cytomegalovirus antigens. A further reported finding was that TCR beta sequences accurately predicted the HLA-A and HLA-B alleles for most subjects in the first cohort. In a later analysis, HLA-associated TCR beta chains were found to be more clonally expanded and to have lower generation probabilities than equally common non-associated chains. Presence/absence analyses assumed roughly uniform sequencing depth across donors, an assumption that may not hold. Because HLA typing was unavailable for some donors at each locus, only the typed subset was used in association tests. In a later analysis, most CMV-associated TCR beta chains were found to appear HLA-restricted, with HLA associations seemingly driven largely by CMV exposure. Specific HLA alleles were associated with 16,951 TCR beta sequences at a false discovery rate of 0.05 in a later analysis. Assigning TCR associations to individual alleles was difficult when HLA alleles, especially DR and DQ, strongly co-occurred. In an earlier analysis of 587 of the donors, most TCR beta V segments appeared in productive rearrangements about 90% or about 30% of the time, broadly matching IMGT annotations. Correlated functional status among segregating V segments might reflect linkage disequilibrium, but an unknown experimental factor could not be ruled out. A later analysis found that TCR association rates varied across HLA loci, with DRB1 alleles showing the most associated TCRs and HLA-C alleles the fewest. The sequencing pipeline was judged likely to have produced a cluster of highly shared sequence variants as a technical artifact. Only TCR beta chains were sequenced in this cohort, and the absence of alpha or paired-chain data limited detectable features. In a later genetic analysis, a missense DCLRE1C variant was associated with V-gene and J-gene trimming of TCR beta chains, and the association was replicated in an independent cohort. Most TCR sequences were seen in very few donors, while some public TCRs were found in many individuals. The only immune exposure information available for the cohort was CMV serostatus. Because counts were too low, seventeen rarely observed V segments, including chromosome 9 orphons, were excluded from the earlier analysis of 587 of the donors. According to a later analysis, parvovirus B19, influenza, CMV and Epstein-Barr virus appeared linked to several top co-occurrence clusters.

Library generation was performed with the immunoSEQ multiplex PCR assay. A mixture of 60 forward primers for TCR Vbeta segments and 13 reverse primers for TCR Jbeta segments was used in the multiplex PCR. A multiplex PCR assay on genomic DNA amplified the CDR3 region of rearranged TCR beta genes. The Illumina HiSeq System was used to sequence the amplified TCR beta libraries as 87-base-pair reads. As for the authors' bioinformatics: A later analysis counted 75 million to 100 million unique TCR beta chains across the 666 repertoires, and some 11 million of these chains were shared by at least two donors. Raw reads were error-corrected and collapsed into unique sequences with a nearest-neighbor algorithm that merged closely related sequences to remove PCR and sequencing errors. V, D and J gene segments were assigned by aligning CDR3 sequences to IMGT reference sequences. For a sequence to be retained, a match of at least six nucleotides to both a V gene segment and a J gene segment was required. A rearrangement was called productive if the CDR3 had no stop codons and remained in frame with V and J, and every other rearrangement was called non-productive. CDR3 was defined by IMGT convention, running from the second conserved V-encoded cysteine to the conserved J-encoded phenylalanine. In an earlier analysis of some 550 of the donors, sequences lacking an unambiguous match to a single V gene segment were excluded. In an earlier analysis of 587 of the donors, a V segment was called functional when productive rearrangements were above 56.7%, and segregating when the standard deviation between donors exceeded 5%. A statistical classification framework was built for diagnosing cytomegalovirus status from the catalog of TCR beta chain sequences. In a later analysis, TCR nucleotide sequences were compared against IMGT/GENE-DB human TR gene sequences so that V and J genes could be assigned. The TCRdist pipeline was used in a later analysis to assign CDR3 sequences and most-parsimonious VDJ recombination scenarios. A later analysis defined each TCR beta chain by its CDR3 amino acid sequence plus V-gene family, and excluded reads lacking a unique V-gene family. To address suspected cross-contamination and a sequencing artifact, a later analysis removed under 600 highly shared, low-generation-probability nucleotide sequences. For each public chain, a later analysis derived a clonal expansion index from normalized ranks of inferred template counts within each repertoire. Generation probabilities in a later analysis came from a VDJ recombination model fitted to out-of-frame rearrangements, and those results were checked against IGoR. A later analysis scored TCR-TCR, TCR-HLA and TCR-CMV co-occurrence with hypergeometric tests, applying a repertoire-size bias correction to TCR pairs. False discovery rates were estimated in a later analysis by permuting HLA or CMV assignments 20 times. A later analysis grouped co-occurring TCRs with DBSCAN, adding TCRdist sequence similarity when clustering within HLA-allele-positive subsets. Repertoires with fewer than 30,000 or more than 120,000 public chains were left out of co-occurrence clustering, as were a handful of repertoires with anomalous nucleotide sharing. Drawn from immuneACCESS, this table holds only the in-frame rearrangements with V and J called that TCRdb kept. Clones are partly lost; checked studies trace under half to an unresolved V gene and leave the rest unexplained. V, J and clone size derive from that table, while D and trimming were established from the DNA sequence. For this sample the table gives 100,000 to 150,000 clones, of which roughly 73% were detected only once. About 4.5% of the sample is held by the ten biggest clonotypes.

The cohort was made up of about 610 healthy bone marrow donors. All cohort members were sampled while nominally healthy, although unrecorded immune exposures were likely present. The donor was CMV seropositive and belonged to the group of 250 to 300 seropositive cohort members. A peripheral blood sample was provided by each donor, and peripheral blood mononuclear cells were used for TCR beta sequencing. The Qiagen DNeasy Blood Extraction Kit was used to extract genomic DNA from the blood cell samples. The source material was PBMCs. The sequence came from a man in his fifties or sixties in good health and CMV-seropositive.

The CDR3 is CASSVQGSTEAFF. DNA sequence: TGTGCCAGTAGTGTACAGGGGAGCACTGAAGCTTTCTTT. The chain was built from TRBV19 and TRBJ1-1; TRBD1 lines up with 7 middle nucleotides. CDR1 and CDR2 (LNHDA, SQIVND) derive from the germline V gene (reference sequence). Including cysteine and phenylalanine, the CDR3 has 13 amino acids. The kept DNA is CDR3 alone, 39 bases in frame from the first base. V is trimmed back by 5 bases and J by 4 bases, and the junction contains 4 bases that no gene match accounts for.